A selection of T cell receptor beta chains follows, all from one sample in a study of blood T cell repertoires in COVID-19. Only in-frame clones appear in the TCRdb table, and some are missing; sequencing was by immunoSEQ multiplex PCR. Here the sample spans 200,000 to 250,000 clones, 85% to 90% being singletons. Material: PBMCs or T cells enriched from blood (not recorded which). Source of these receptors: a man aged 30-40 years who had been exposed to COVID-19. CDR3s include the opening cysteine and the closing phenylalanine or tryptophan. A D gene is named only where the DNA matches it firmly. Rows may omit the clone size; those that give it use once, few, many or a size class.

size	D	V	J	CDR3	DNA
.	.	TRBV19	TRBJ2-7	CASSRQGAREQYF	TGTGCCAGTAGTAGGCAAGGGGCCAGGGAGCAGTACTTC
.	.	TRBV10-3	TRBJ2-7	CAISHTGMGLEQYF	TGTGCCATCAGTCACACAGGGATGGGGCTCGAGCAGTACTTC
.	.	TRBV9	TRBJ2-3	CASSVEGEDTQYF	TGTGCCAGCAGCGTCGAGGGGGAAGATACGCAGTATTTT
.	.	TRBV24-1	TRBJ1-4	CATRAGLATNEKLFF	TGTGCCACCCGTGCGGGACTCGCAACTAATGAAAAACTGTTTTTT
.	.	TRBV19	TRBJ1-5	CASSSILEAAFRPQHF	TGTGCCAGTAGTAGCATACTGGAGGCTGCGTTCAGGCCCCAGCATTTT
.	TRBD2	TRBV12-5	TRBJ2-1	CASGLGTSGDHEQFF	TGTGCTAGTGGTTTGGGGACTAGCGGGGATCATGAGCAGTTCTTC
once	.	TRBV5-1	TRBJ1-1	CASSLSRNTEAFF	TGCGCCAGCAGCTTGTCCCGGAACACTGAAGCTTTCTTT
.	.	TRBV12-3/TRBV12-4	TRBJ2-3	CASSLKGSDTQYF	TGTGCCAGCAGTTTAAAGGGGTCAGATACGCAGTATTTT
.	.	TRBV4-2	TRBJ2-7	CASSPRTEPVRNEQYF	TGTGCCAGCAGCCCTAGGACAGAACCGGTTAGGAACGAGCAGTACTTC
.	.	TRBV6-1	TRBJ1-6	CASSEGTGLGPLHF	TGTGCCAGCAGTGAAGGTACAGGGTTGGGACCCCTCCACTTT
.	.	TRBV4-1	TRBJ1-3	CASSHVRTEGSGNTIYF	TGCGCCAGCAGCCATGTAAGGACTGAAGGCTCTGGAAACACCATATATTTT
.	TRBD1	TRBV25-1	TRBJ2-3	CASSELGQGASQYF	TGTGCCAGCAGTGAACTTGGACAGGGGGCATCGCAGTATTTT
.	.	TRBV6-6	TRBJ1-6	CASSLGSDNSPLHF	TGTGCCAGCAGCCTGGGGAGCGATAATTCACCCCTCCACTTT
.	.	TRBV7-9	TRBJ1-2	CASSFGELGGYTF	TGTGCCAGCAGCTTCGGGGAGTTAGGCGGCTACACCTTC
.	.	TRBV7-8	TRBJ1-6	CASSSTNSPLHF	TGTGCCAGCAGCTCGACAAATTCACCCCTCCACTTT
.	.	TRBV9	TRBJ1-4	CASSPTPGEKLFF	TGTGCCAGCAGCCCTACCCCGGGAGAAAAACTGTTTTTT
.	.	TRBV14	TRBJ1-5	CASSQDPDQPQHF	TGTGCCAGCAGCCAAGATCCCGATCAGCCCCAGCATTTT
.	.	TRBV5-4	TRBJ2-1	CASSLGSYSYNEQFF	TGTGCCAGCAGCTTGGGTAGCTACTCCTACAATGAGCAGTTCTTC
.	.	TRBV5-1	TRBJ2-5	CASSPGPGIQETQYF	TGCGCCAGCAGCCCAGGACCCGGGATACAAGAGACCCAGTACTTC
.	TRBD1	TRBV30	TRBJ1-1	CAWDRVNTEAFF	TGTGCCTGGGACAGGGTGAACACTGAAGCTTTCTTT
.	.	TRBV7-2	TRBJ1-3	CASSLGRGNTIYF	TGTGCCAGCAGCTTAGGCAGGGGAAACACCATATATTTT
.	.	TRBV19	TRBJ1-2	CASALEGSLYGYTF	TGTGCCAGCGCCTTGGAGGGTAGTCTCTATGGCTACACCTTC
.	.	TRBV6-5	TRBJ1-2	CASSYERGIRYGYTF	TGTGCCAGCAGTTACGAGCGGGGGATTCGATATGGCTACACCTTC
.	.	TRBV21-1	TRBJ2-5	CASSKMKAGQSQETQYF	TGTGCCAGCAGCAAAATGAAAGCGGGACAATCACAAGAGACCCAGTACTTC
.	TRBD2	TRBV10-2	TRBJ2-7	CASSDTSGGAYEQYF	TGCGCCAGCAGTGATACTAGCGGGGGGGCCTACGAGCAGTACTTC
.	.	TRBV5-1	TRBJ1-2	CASRQTEYGYTF	TGCGCCAGCAGACAGACAGAGTATGGCTACACCTTC